This T cell receptor beta chain stems from a study of T cell responses to AZD1222 COVID-19 vaccine. Trimming cost V 2 bases and J 3 bases, with 9 bases left between them. CDR1 is SGHKS, CDR2 YYEKEE, per germline (reference sequence). The CDR3 runs 13 residues. Here immunoSEQ multiplex PCR was the method, and the copy in TCRdb shows in-frame clones only, minus some. The table has around 95,000 clones, around 90% seen once; the top ten hold about 1.8%. This sequence joins TRBV5-5 and TRBJ2-7; unclear D gene. The sample was peripheral blood, taken on day 0 of AZD1222 vaccination. The TCR comes from an adult in good health. The chain's CDR3 is CASSFYPGYEQYF. For the CDR3, the DNA is TGTGCCAGCAGCTTTTATCCCGGCTACGAGCAGTACTTC. Using reference TRBV5-5 and TRBJ2-7 for the parts outside the CDR3, the full variable domain is DAGVTQSPTHLIKTRGQQVTLRCSPISGHKSVSWYQQVLGQGPQFIFQYYEKEERGRGNFPDRFSARQFPNYSSELNVNALLLGDSALYLCASSFYPGYEQYFGPGTRLTVT.